A single sample is the source of the 8 T cell receptor beta chains below, sequenced in a study of blood T cell repertoires in COVID-19. Clones were sequenced by immunoSEQ multiplex PCR, and TCRdb holds only the in-frame ones, with some missing. The repertoire has 250,000 to 300,000 clones, around 84% of them found once; the top ten carry 4.2%. Specimen: peripheral blood. These receptors all come from a man between 60 and 70 years old with acute or convalescent COVID-19.

This chain uses TRBV18 with TRBJ2-3, with a weak D call TRBD2 (6 bases). This CDR3 is built from 18 residues. CDR1 and CDR2 (germline): KGHSH, LQKENI. V lost 1 base, J lost 4 bases, and 21 bases lay in between. CDR3: CASSPRADGTGGSDTQYF. CDR3 bases: TGTGCCAGCTCACCACGGGCCGACGGGACCGGAGGGTCAGATACGCAGTATTTT.

The chain carries TRBV13 and TRBJ2-7; 8 bases line up with TRBD2. The germline V gene encodes CDR1 PRHDT and CDR2 FYEKMQ (reference sequence). J gave up 0 bases and V 5 bases, and 3 bases lay outside the gene matches. This CDR3 has 14 amino acids. The CDR3 is CASSLGTSSYEQYF. CDR3 nucleotide sequence: TGTGCCAGCAGCCTCGGGACTAGCTCCTACGAGCAGTACTTC. The full variable domain, with the rest looked up from reference TRBV13 and TRBJ2-7, is AAGVIQSPRHLIKEKRETATLKCYPIPRHDTVYWYQQGPGQDPQFLISFYEKMQSDKGSIPDRFSAQQFSDYHSELNMSSLELGDSALYFCASSLGTSSYEQYFGPGTRLTVT.

This clone was seen only a few times. The chain links TRBV10-3 to TRBJ1-1; TRBD1 agrees at 10 bases. Trimming cost V 3 bases and J 0 bases; bases outside gene matches: 7. Germline loops: CDR1 ENHRY, CDR2 SYGVKD. The CDR3 has 17 residues. The CDR3 bases are TGTGCCATCAGTGAAGGGACAGGGGATGGGATGAACACTGAAGCTTTCTTT. Translating it yields CAISEGTGDGMNTEAFF.

The J gene is TRBJ2-2, the V gene TRBV7-3; no clear D. The germline V and J ends were trimmed by 3 bases and 0 bases, with 8 bases remaining between them. Germline V lookup: CDR1 SGHTA, CDR2 FQGTGA. The CDR3 spans 15 residues. The CDR3 DNA reads as TGTGCCAGCAGCTTGGCGGTTACGAACACCGGGGAGCTGTTTTTT. It specifies CASSLAVTNTGELFF.

The CDR3 DNA sequence: TGTGCCAGCAGTTTCTTACTAGCGGAACAAGAGACCCAGTACTTC. Its translation is CASSFLLAEQETQYF. The chain uses TRBV28 and TRBJ2-5, with TRBD2 identical over 8 bases. The CDR3 spans 15 residues. The V gene's germline CDR1 is MDHEN and CDR2 SYDVKM. V dropped 3 bases and J dropped 2; count of bases not matched to a gene: 5.

The rearrangement uses TRBV3-1 (or the pseudogene TRBV3-2) and TRBJ2-1; a possible D gene is TRBD2 (5 bases). The germline CDR1 and CDR2 sequences are LGHDT and YNNKEL (reference sequence). The CDR3 loop spans 12 amino acids. V lost 4 bases to trimming and J lost 9 bases, with 10 bases between them. CDR3 in amino acids: CASSRERFEQFF. CDR3 DNA: TGTGCCAGCAGCCGGGAGAGGTTTGAGCAGTTCTTC.

The chain links TRBV29-1 to TRBJ1-2, with 9 bases matching TRBD1. Losses at the gene ends were 4 bases for V and 4 bases for J; bases not matched to a gene: 10. This CDR3 is 15 amino acids long. CDR1 and CDR2 (germline): SQVTM, ANQGSEA. The CDR3 bases are TGCAGCGTTGCCCAGGGACAGGGAAGGCGCTATGGCTACACCTTC. Translated, it gives CSVAQGQGRRYGYTF.

The chain employs TRBV7-9 and TRBJ2-5; D call uncertain. V was shortened by 7 bases and J by 5 bases, with 11 bases between the two germline ends. The CDR3 sequence is 12 residues long. CDR1 is SEHNR and CDR2 is FQNEAQ in the germline V gene (reference sequence). CDR3 sequence: CASKNSPETQYF. CDR3 nucleotide sequence: TGTGCCAGCAAGAACAGTCCGGAGACCCAGTACTTC.